The present TCR beta chain was sequenced within a study of persistence of HIV-infected CD4 T cells. Sequencing used immunoSEQ version 4 in survey mode. This table comes from immunoSEQ multiplex PCR, and its TCRdb copy is limited to in-frame clones, with some not included. Among 40,000 to 60,000 clones, just under 90% were seen once, and the ten largest hold around 3.4%. This nonspecific control used anti-CD3/anti-CD28 bead stimulation of CD4+ T cells. CD4+ T cells upregulating both CD40 ligand and CD69 were sorted as responding cells. With regard to this clone: What it recognizes is unknown.

CDR1 and CDR2 (germline): MDHEN, SYDVKM. V lost 5 bases, J lost 4 bases, and 17 bases lay in between. CDR3 length: 16 residues. This chain joins TRBV28 and TRBJ2-2, with D possibly being TRBD2 (7 bases). The sequencing here drew on CD4+ T cells sorted from PBMCs after approximately 19-hour stimulation, taken from a patient who received antiretroviral therapy. The TCR was taken from an adult woman with HIV who was CMV-seropositive. The CDR3 region is CASSLSRGGGTGELFF. The CDR3, as DNA: TGTGCCAGCAGTCTGTCACGCGGGGGCGGCACCGGGGAGCTGTTTTTT.